The TCR beta chain under discussion was sequenced for a study of blood T cell repertoires in COVID-19. Study context: Sites in the United States, Italy and Spain provided acute and convalescent COVID-19 samples.

Repertoires were generated with immunoSEQ multiplex PCR, while TCRdb's copy carries only in-frame clones and drops some. The sample gives some 200,000 clones, 88% of which show up once; roughly 6% is in the top ten. Germline V gives CDR1 SGHAT, CDR2 FQNNGV. The CDR3 is 13 amino acids. Trimming shortened V by 2 bases and J by 4 bases, and 3 bases separated the two germline ends. The TCR sequence derives from a man aged 40-55 years with active or convalescent COVID-19. Sequenced material: peripheral blood. The chain combines TRBV11-2 with TRBJ2-6, with D hard to call. The CDR3 bases are TGTGCCAGCAGCTTACCAGGGGCCAACGTCCTGACTTTC. As protein: CASSLPGANVLTF.